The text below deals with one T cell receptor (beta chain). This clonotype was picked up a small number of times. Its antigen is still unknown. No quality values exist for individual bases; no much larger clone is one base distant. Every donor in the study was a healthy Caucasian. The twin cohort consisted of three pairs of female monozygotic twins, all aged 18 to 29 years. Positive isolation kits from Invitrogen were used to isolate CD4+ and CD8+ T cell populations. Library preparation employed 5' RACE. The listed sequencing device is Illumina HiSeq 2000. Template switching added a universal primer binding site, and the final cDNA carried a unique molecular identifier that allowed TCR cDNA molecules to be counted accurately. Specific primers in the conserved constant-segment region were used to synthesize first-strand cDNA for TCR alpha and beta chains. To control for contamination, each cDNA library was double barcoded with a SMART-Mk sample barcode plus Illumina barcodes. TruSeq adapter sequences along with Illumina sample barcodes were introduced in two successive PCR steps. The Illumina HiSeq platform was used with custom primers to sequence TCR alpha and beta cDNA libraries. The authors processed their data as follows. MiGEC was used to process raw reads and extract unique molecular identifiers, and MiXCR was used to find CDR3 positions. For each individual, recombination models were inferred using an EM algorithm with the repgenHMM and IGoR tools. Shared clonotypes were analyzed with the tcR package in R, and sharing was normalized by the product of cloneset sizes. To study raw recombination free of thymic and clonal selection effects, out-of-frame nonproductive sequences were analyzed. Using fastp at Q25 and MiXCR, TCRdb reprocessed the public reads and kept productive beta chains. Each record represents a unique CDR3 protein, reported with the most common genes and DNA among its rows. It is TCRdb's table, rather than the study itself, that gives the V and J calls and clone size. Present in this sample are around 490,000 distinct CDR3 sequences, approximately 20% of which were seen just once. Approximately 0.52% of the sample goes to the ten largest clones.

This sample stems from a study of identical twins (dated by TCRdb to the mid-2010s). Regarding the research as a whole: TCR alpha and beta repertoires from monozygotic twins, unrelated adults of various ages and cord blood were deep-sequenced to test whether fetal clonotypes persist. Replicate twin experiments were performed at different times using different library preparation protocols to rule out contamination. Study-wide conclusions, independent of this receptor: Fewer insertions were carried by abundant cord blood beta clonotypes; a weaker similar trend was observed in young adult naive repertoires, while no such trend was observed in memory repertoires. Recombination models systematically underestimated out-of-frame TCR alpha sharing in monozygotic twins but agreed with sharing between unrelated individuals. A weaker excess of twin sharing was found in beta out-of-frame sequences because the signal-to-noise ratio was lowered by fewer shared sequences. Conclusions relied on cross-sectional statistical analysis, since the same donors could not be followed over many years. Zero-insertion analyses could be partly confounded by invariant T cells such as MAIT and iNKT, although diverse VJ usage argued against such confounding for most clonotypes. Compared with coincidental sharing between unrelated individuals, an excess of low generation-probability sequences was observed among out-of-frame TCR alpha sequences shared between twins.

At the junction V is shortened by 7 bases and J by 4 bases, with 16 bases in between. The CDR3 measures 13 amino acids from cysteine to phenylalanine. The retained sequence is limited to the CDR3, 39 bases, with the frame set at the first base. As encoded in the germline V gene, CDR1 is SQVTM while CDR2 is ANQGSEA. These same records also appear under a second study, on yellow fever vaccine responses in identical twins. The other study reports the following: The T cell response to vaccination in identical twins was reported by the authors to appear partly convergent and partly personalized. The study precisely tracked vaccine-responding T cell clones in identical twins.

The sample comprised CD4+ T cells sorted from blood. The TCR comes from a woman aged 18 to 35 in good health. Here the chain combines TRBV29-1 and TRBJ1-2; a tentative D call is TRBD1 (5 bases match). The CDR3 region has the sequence CSAGLGRSYGYTF. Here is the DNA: TGCAGCGCCGGATTGGGACGGTCCTATGGCTACACCTTC. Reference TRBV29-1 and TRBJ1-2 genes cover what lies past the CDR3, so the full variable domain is SAVISQKPSRDICQRGTSLTIQCQVDSQVTMMFWYRQQPGQSLTLIATANQGSEATYESGFVIDKFPISRPNLTFSTLTVSNMSPEDSSIYLCSAGLGRSYGYTFGSGTRLTVV.